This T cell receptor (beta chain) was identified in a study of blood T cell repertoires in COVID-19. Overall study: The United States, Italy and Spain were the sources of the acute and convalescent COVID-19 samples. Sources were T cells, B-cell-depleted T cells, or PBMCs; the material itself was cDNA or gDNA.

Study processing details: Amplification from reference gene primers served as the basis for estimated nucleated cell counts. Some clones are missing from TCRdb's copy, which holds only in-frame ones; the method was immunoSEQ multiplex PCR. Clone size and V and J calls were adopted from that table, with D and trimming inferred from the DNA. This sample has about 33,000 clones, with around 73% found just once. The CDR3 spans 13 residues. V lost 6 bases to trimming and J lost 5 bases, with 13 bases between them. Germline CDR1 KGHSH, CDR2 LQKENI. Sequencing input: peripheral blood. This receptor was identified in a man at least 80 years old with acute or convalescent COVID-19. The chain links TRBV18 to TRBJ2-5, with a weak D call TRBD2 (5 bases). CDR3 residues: CASSAEWEETQYF. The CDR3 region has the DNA TGTGCCAGCTCCGCCGAGTGGGAGGAGACCCAGTACTTC.